This entry describes one TCR beta chain. Its antigen remains undetermined. Per-base qualities were not stored, and no clone one base away is much larger. The data stem from a study of Ad26.COV2.S vaccination and SARS-CoV-2 variants (dated by TCRdb to about 2021). Notes on the research overall: Donors in the vaccine arm were drawn from COV1001, a multicentre, randomized, double-blind, placebo-controlled phase I-IIa trial testing Ad26.COV2.S in healthy adults. Ad26.COV2.S was administered intramuscularly at a dose of 5x10^10 or 1x10^11 viral particles, either as one shot or as two shots given 56 days apart. TCRbeta repertoire sequencing was used to assess the specificity and breadth of SARS-CoV-2-reactive T cell receptors after Ad26.COV2.S vaccination. A total of some 30 samples were included in the TCR-sequenced set, comprising around 19 Ad26.COV2.S vaccine recipients, 5 placebo recipients and 8 SARS-CoV-2 convalescent individuals. Trial participants were randomized into five groups of five, in which low-dose or high-dose Ad26.COV2.S was given once or twice, or placebo was given on both occasions. Investigators did not know the trial group allocation while performing experiments and assessing outcomes. Paper-wide results and their limitations: The study lacked the statistical power to compare responses across vaccine doses or regimens. Substantial breadth of spike-specific CD8+ and CD4+ T cell responses was reported after vaccination. According to the authors, total T cell responses may have been underestimated by the TCR breadth and depth analyses. Spike-specific TCR breadth was higher in Ad26.COV2.S recipients than in placebo recipients (P = 0.0014). Vaccine and placebo recipients had similar non-spike TCR breadth, a finding consistent with the vaccine containing only spike.

The junction carries 9 bases between V and J, which are trimmed by 2 bases and 10 bases respectively. CDR1 SGHTA and CDR2 FQGTGA are derived from the germline V gene. The CDR3 contains 13 residues, cysteine and phenylalanine counted. The entry retains the CDR3 DNA only, 39 bases that are in frame from base 1. The immunoSEQ Assay was used to sequence TCRbeta CDR3 regions. After extraction, genomic DNA underwent amplification by bias-controlled multiplex PCR, followed by high-throughput sequencing. The original methods were these. To quantify the absolute abundance of each unique TCRbeta CDR3 region, sequences were collapsed and filtered. T cell fraction was estimated by normalizing TCRbeta template counts to usable DNA, which was measured by amplifying reference genes present in all nucleated cells. Repertoire TCRs were annotated as SARS-CoV-2-specific by exact matching of V gene, CDR3 amino acid sequence and J gene to a known reactive TCR set. The reference SARS-CoV-2 TCR set came from MIRA and was filtered for enrichment in COVID-19-positive ImmuneCODE repertoires, removing public or cross-reactive TCRs. Using the MIRA antigens, annotated TCRs were further analysed by specific ORF or by position within an ORF. Depth was the summed frequency of annotated unique rearrangements, while breadth was defined as annotated unique rearrangements over total unique productive rearrangements. Two-sided Wilcoxon rank-sum tests were applied when comparing TCR breadth between groups. TCRdb provides this immuneACCESS table in a form limited to in-frame rearrangements. Some clones are lacking; in checked studies, under half of them reflect an unresolved V gene, and why the rest are absent is not known. That table furnishes V, J and clone size, whereas the DNA furnished D and trimming. This sample is represented by about 350,000 clones; 88% of them were singletons. The top ten hold approximately 5.9% of the sample.

The treatment or condition label of this sample denotes: 15 to 20 received Ad26.COV2.S at low or high dose, single or two shots; about 5 received placebo; per-sample allocation not given. For vaccine and placebo recipients, repertoires were sequenced using samples collected on day 63 after the first injection. Cohort 1b enrolled roughly 25 adults aged 18-55 years at a single site in Boston, USA, between 29 July and 7 August 2020. Ad26.COV2.S consisted of a replication-incompetent adenovirus type 26 vector by which a prefusion-stabilized SARS-CoV-2 spike protein from the original Wuhan strain was expressed.

The specimen comprised peripheral blood, sampled in a trial of Ad26.COV2.S vaccine versus placebo. The receptor comes from a person aged 18-65 years who received the Ad26.COV2.S COVID-19 vaccine or a placebo. This sequence uses TRBV7-3 and TRBJ1-6, with the D gene call left open. CDR3 loop: CASSLELESPLHF. The nucleotide sequence reads TGTGCCAGCAGCTTAGAATTGGAGTCACCCCTCCACTTT.